These 13 T cell receptor beta chains share one sample of origin, sequenced in a study of T cell responses to AZD1222 COVID-19 vaccine. TCRdb keeps only in-frame clones here, not all; method: immunoSEQ multiplex PCR. The sample lists approximately 100,000 clones, approximately 91% occurring once. Material: peripheral blood, obtained on day 0 of AZD1222 vaccination. All receptors come from an adult in good health.

About this clone: Other DNA sequences within the sample encode an identical CDR3. The chain combines TRBV30 with TRBJ1-5, with 7 bases lining up with TRBD1. The germline CDR1 and CDR2 sequences are GTSNPN and SVGIG (reference sequence). This CDR3 spans 13 amino acids. The ends lost 0 bases at V and 7 bases at J; junction bases unmatched: 3. The CDR3, as DNA: TGTGCCTGGAGTGTACGGGACAGCCAGCCCCAGCATTTT. Protein sequence: CAWSVRDSQPQHF.

A note on this clone: The junction departs from the called germline gene at one end, perhaps through a read error. V is TRBV4-1 and J is TRBJ2-7; TRBD1 might be the D (6 bases). This CDR3 comprises 14 residues. From germline, CDR1 is MGHRA and CDR2 YSYEKL. The CDR3 coding sequence is TGCGCCAGCAGCCAACAGGGGTCCTCCCACGAGCAGTACTTC. This encodes CASSQQGSSHEQYF.

This chain uses TRBV2 with TRBJ1-5; TRBD1 might be the D (6 bases). Trimming removed 6 bases from V and 5 bases from J, with 14 bases in between. The CDR3 loop spans 14 amino acids. Looked up from germline, CDR1 is SNHLY and CDR2 is FYNNEI. CDR3 nucleotide sequence: TGTGCCAGCAGACCAGCTACAGGGTATCAGCCCCAGCATTTT. Translated, it gives CASRPATGYQPQHF.

There are a few counts of this clone. V is TRBV11-2 and J is TRBJ1-1, with D possibly being TRBD1 (5 bases). This CDR3 has 16 residues. Germline loops: CDR1 SGHAT, CDR2 FQNNGV. Trimming cost V 0 bases and J 7 bases, with 18 bases left between them. DNA for the CDR3: TGTGCCAGCAGCTTAGATCATTCAGGGCGAAGTAGTGAAGCTTTCTTT. This gives the protein CASSLDHSGRSSEAFF.

This clone was observed a handful of times. The rearrangement uses TRBV7-9 and TRBJ1-1; 7 positions agree with TRBD1. Per germline, CDR1 SEHNR and CDR2 FQNEAQ (reference sequence). The CDR3 consists of 12 residues. The CDR3 coding sequence is TGTGCTCCACGGAAGACAGGGACTGAAGCTTTCTTT. This sequence encodes CAPRKTGTEAFF.

The chain joins TRBV7-3 to TRBJ2-3; D tentatively fits TRBD1 or TRBD2 (6 bases each). CDR3 length: 15 residues. V lost 5 bases, J lost 2 bases, and 14 bases lay in between. Germline CDR1 and CDR2: SGHTA and FQGTGA. CDR3 sequence: CASSPEGGYTDTQYF. CDR3 nucleotides: TGTGCCAGCAGCCCAGAAGGGGGGTACACAGATACGCAGTATTTT.

The chain carries TRBV9 and TRBJ2-2; either TRBD1 or TRBD2 may supply D (7 bases each). The CDR3 has 16 amino acids. From germline, CDR1 is SGDLS and CDR2 YYNGEE. The V end lost 6 bases, the J end lost 0 bases, and 15 bases lay between the germline ends. The CDR3 nucleotides are TGTGCCAGCACGGGCAGGGGGGGCTCGAACACCGGGGAGCTGTTTTTT. Encoded protein: CASTGRGGSNTGELFF.

This clone showed up many times. The V call is TRBV7-9, the J call TRBJ2-7; 9 positions agree with TRBD1. Unmatched junction bases numbered 11, after V lost 5 bases and J lost 6 bases. The germline gives CDR1 SEHNR, CDR2 FQNEAQ (reference sequence). The CDR3 runs 15 residues. CDR3 nucleotides: TGTGCCAGCAGCATAAGACAGGGGGTAGCGGGCGAGCAGTACTTC. The encoded protein is CASSIRQGVAGEQYF.

This rearrangement joins TRBV30 to TRBJ1-1; no clear D gene. CDR1 and CDR2 from the germline V gene are GTSNPN and SVGIG (reference sequence). The CDR3 consists of 13 residues. V was clipped by 0 bases and J by 2 bases, with 7 bases between them. CDR3 loop: CAWSVAVNTEAFF. CDR3 nucleotide sequence: TGTGCCTGGAGTGTAGCGGTTAACACTGAAGCTTTCTTT.

V and J are TRBV10-3 and TRBJ2-2, with a tentative D call TRBD1 (5 bases). The germline gives CDR1 ENHRY, CDR2 SYGVKD. Trimming stripped 4 bases from V and 6 bases from J, with 15 bases between. CDR3 length: 15 residues. This chain's CDR3 is CAISGPTTRAGELFF. The DNA for the CDR3 is TGTGCCATCAGTGGCCCTACCACCAGGGCCGGGGAGCTGTTTTTT.

The chain links TRBV11-2 to TRBJ2-3, with D uncertain. The CDR3 runs to 16 residues. Germline-derived CDR1 and CDR2 are SGHAT and FQNNGV. V dropped 2 bases and J dropped 6 bases, with 18 bases sitting between them. This CDR3 reads CASSLTTAYLWDTQYF. CDR3 coding DNA: TGTGCCAGCAGCTTAACCACAGCGTACCTTTGGGATACGCAGTATTTT. Using reference TRBV11-2 and TRBJ2-3 for the parts outside the CDR3, the full variable domain is EAGVAQSPRYKIIEKRQSVAFWCNPISGHATLYWYQQILGQGPKLLIQFQNNGVVDDSQLPKDRFSAERLKGVDSTLKIQPAKLEDSAVYLCASSLTTAYLWDTQYFGPGTRLTVL.

The chain joins TRBV5-1 to TRBJ2-1; either TRBD1 or TRBD2 may supply D (5 bases each). This CDR3 has 11 amino acids. Per the germline V gene, CDR1 is SGHRS and CDR2 is YFSETQ. V lost 6 bases and J lost 9, with 10 bases in between. The CDR3 DNA follows: TGCGCCAGCATAGAGGGGACTGAGCAGTTCTTC. It codes for CASIEGTEQFF. The whole variable domain, remainder taken from reference TRBV5-1 and TRBJ2-1, is KAGVTQTPRYLIKTRGQQVTLSCSPISGHRSVSWYQQTPGQGLQFLFEYFSETQRNKGNFPGRFSGRQFSNSRSEMNVSTLELGDSALYLCASIEGTEQFFGPGTRLTVL.

DNA for the CDR3: TGTGCCAGCAGTTACCCGAGTGAAGCTTTCTTT. This encodes CASSYPSEAFF. The chain has TRBV6-2 or TRBV6-3 and TRBJ1-1; D ambiguous. This CDR3 contains 11 residues. CDR1 is MNHEY and CDR2 is SVGEGT in the germline V gene. V lost 2 bases and J lost 7, with 5 bases in between.